These 32 T cell receptor beta chains came from one sample sequenced in a study of T cell changes during pregnancy in multiple sclerosis. Method: immunoSEQ multiplex PCR; TCRdb's copy keeps in-frame clones and lacks some. The sample includes around 95,000 clones, approximately 95% of them seen just once. Material: peripheral blood, obtained after pregnancy. These receptors were collected from a female donor in good health, enrolled as a control in a pregnancy study.

This clone was detected a few times. The V call is TRBV18, the J call TRBJ2-7; TRBD1 agrees at 9 bases. From germline, CDR1 is KGHSH and CDR2 LQKENI. CDR3 size: 13 residues. The trim removed 4 bases at V and 3 bases at J, leaving 1 base unmatched. For the CDR3, the DNA is TGTGCCAGCTCACTGGACAGGGGCTACGAGCAGTACTTC. It translates to CASSLDRGYEQYF.

The J gene is TRBJ1-5, the V gene TRBV28; a possible D gene is TRBD1 (6 bases). The ends were cut back, 6 bases at V and 4 bases at J, with 22 bases in the middle. CDR3 length equals 17 residues. CDR1 is MDHEN and CDR2 is SYDVKM in the germline V gene. CDR3 loop: CASSRWDITPSNQPQHF. In DNA, the CDR3 is TGTGCCAGCAGCCGATGGGACATTACCCCATCAAATCAGCCCCAGCATTTT. The full variable domain, rest sourced from reference TRBV28 and TRBJ1-5, is DVKVTQSSRYLVKRTGEKVFLECVQDMDHENMFWYRQDPGLGLRLIYFSYDVKMKEKGDIPEGYSVSREKKERFSLILESASTNQTSMYLCASSRWDITPSNQPQHFGDGTRLSIL.

For this clone: Other nucleotide sequences from this sample produce the same CDR3. This sequence joins TRBV25-1 and TRBJ1-5; 10 nucleotides match TRBD1. Germline V gives CDR1 MGHDK, CDR2 SYGVNS. CDR3 size: 15 residues. J was trimmed by 4 bases and V by 5 bases; bases with no gene match: 5. The CDR3 sequence: CASSPGTGENQPQHF. The CDR3 region has the DNA TGTGCCAGCAGTCCCGGGACAGGGGAGAATCAGCCCCAGCATTTT. Looking up the rest from reference TRBV25-1 and TRBJ1-5 gives the full variable domain: EADIYQTPRYLVIGTGKKITLECSQTMGHDKMYWYQQDPGMELHLIHYSYGVNSTEKGDLSSESTVSRIRTEHFPLTLESARPSHTSQYLCASSPGTGENQPQHFGDGTRLSIL.

The rearrangement links TRBV10-3 to TRBJ2-7; 10 nucleotides align to TRBD2. J was trimmed by 2 bases and V by 3 bases; bases with no gene match: 1. Germline loops: CDR1 ENHRY, CDR2 SYGVKD. This CDR3 has 14 amino acids. CDR3 protein: CAISELAGTYEQYF. In DNA, the CDR3 is TGTGCCATCAGTGAACTAGCGGGGACCTACGAGCAGTACTTC.

The chain joins TRBV21-1 to TRBJ2-1; TRBD1, the table's D call, was not compared with the DNA. TRBV21-1 is a documented pseudogene. The CDR3 totals 16 residues. The CDR3 sequence: CASSTSRDRVGDEQFF. CDR3 DNA sequence: TGTGCCAGCAGCACGTCTCGGGACAGGGTGGGGGATGAGCAGTTCTTC.

CDR3 DNA: TGTGCCAGCAGCTTGGTATCCATTGGCAGCTCTGGAAACACCATATATTTT. Protein: CASSLVSIGSSGNTIYF. The rearrangement joins TRBV5-5 to TRBJ1-3; D is uncertain. Germline CDR1 reads SGHKS; CDR2 reads YYEKEE (reference sequence). The CDR3 totals 17 residues. Trimming cost V 0 bases and J 0 bases, with 13 bases left between them.

The genes are TRBV6-5 and TRBJ1-2, with D possibly being TRBD1 (6 bases). The CDR3 length is 14 residues. Looked up from germline, CDR1 is MNHEY and CDR2 is SVGAGI. Trimming took off 6 bases at V and 2 bases at J, with 13 bases between the two ends. CDR3 nucleotides: TGTGCCAGCAGACCGATGGACAGAAACTATGGCTACACCTTC. This codes for CASRPMDRNYGYTF.

This chain links TRBV6-6 with TRBJ1-3; D ambiguous. The germline V and J ends were trimmed by 5 bases and 0 bases, with 14 bases remaining between them. Germline V CDR1 and CDR2: MNHNY, SVGAGI (reference sequence). This CDR3 comprises 16 residues. In DNA form, the CDR3 reads TGTGCCAGCAGTCCCGGAGAGGGTGCCTCTGGAAACACCATATATTTT. This sequence encodes CASSPGEGASGNTIYF.

J is TRBJ1-4 and V is TRBV5-1, with TRBD1 matching over 9 bases. The CDR3 runs 18 residues. With V trimmed by 4 bases and J by 3 bases, 13 bases remained unmatched. Germline values: CDR1 SGHRS, CDR2 YFSETQ. CDR3 sequence reads: CASSTGRKQGASNEKLFF. The CDR3 bases are TGCGCCAGCAGCACTGGTCGGAAACAGGGGGCCTCTAATGAAAAACTGTTTTTT.

This sequence joins TRBV5-1 and TRBJ1-2, with D possibly matching TRBD1 (5 bases). The CDR3 has 13 amino acids. V lost 5 bases to trimming and J lost 6 bases, with 14 bases between them. Per germline, CDR1 SGHRS and CDR2 YFSETQ. The CDR3 DNA reads TGCGCCAGCAGATTAGACAGCTGGGATGGCTACACCTTC. It codes for CASRLDSWDGYTF. The complete variable domain, with remaining parts taken from reference TRBV5-1 and TRBJ1-2, reads KAGVTQTPRYLIKTRGQQVTLSCSPISGHRSVSWYQQTPGQGLQFLFEYFSETQRNKGNFPGRFSGRQFSNSRSEMNVSTLELGDSALYLCASRLDSWDGYTFGSGTRLTVV.

The chain recombines TRBV27 with TRBJ2-5, with TRBD2 matching 7 bases. Per the germline V gene, CDR1 is MNHEY and CDR2 is SMNVEV (reference sequence). CDR3 size: 14 residues. The V segment lost 7 bases and the J segment 2 bases; nucleotides outside the gene matches: 7. This chain's CDR3 is CASNHNGGQETQYF. The CDR3 coding sequence is TGTGCCAGCAACCATAACGGGGGGCAAGAGACCCAGTACTTC.

The genes are TRBV4-1 and TRBJ2-7; possibly TRBD2 for D (6 bases). The CDR3 runs to 15 residues. Trimming shortened V by 0 bases and J by 2 bases, and 11 bases separated the two germline ends. The germline CDR1 and CDR2 sequences are MGHRA and YSYEKL. The CDR3 region is CASSQELAEAYEQYF. The CDR3 DNA reads as TGCGCCAGCAGCCAAGAATTAGCGGAGGCCTACGAGCAGTACTTC.

This chain uses TRBV5-1 with TRBJ2-1; no reliable D call. From germline, CDR1 is SGHRS and CDR2 YFSETQ. V was trimmed by 0 bases and J by 3 bases, leaving 7 bases between them. CDR3 length equals 14 residues. The CDR3 DNA sequence: TGCGCCAGCAGCTTGGATCCAGACTACAATGAGCAGTTCTTC. Translation: CASSLDPDYNEQFF.

The rearrangement uses TRBV5-5 and TRBJ2-7; 9 nucleotides line up with TRBD2. The CDR3 is 14 amino acids. Germline trimming cut 0 bases from V and 6 bases from J; bases unmatched to any gene: 4. Looked up from germline, CDR1 is SGHKS and CDR2 is YYEKEE (reference sequence). CDR3 sequence (DNA): TGTGCCAGCAGCTTGGGAGCGGGAGGTACCGAGCAGTACTTC. This encodes CASSLGAGGTEQYF.

The gene calls are TRBV6-7 and TRBJ2-5, with a tentative D call TRBD2 (5 bases). TRBV6-7 is identified as an open reading frame with a role that is uncertain. The CDR3 is 13 residues long. V shed 4 bases and J shed 7 bases, with 13 bases lying between them. The CDR3 DNA reads as TGTGCCAGCAGTTGGAGGCTCCTTGGGACCCAGTACTTC. Its protein is CASSWRLLGTQYF.

The chain carries TRBV5-4 and TRBJ1-1; D is unclear. Between the trimmed V and J ends, which lost 0 bases and 4 bases, there was a span of 7 bases. This CDR3 region has 13 residues. Germline loops: CDR1 SGHNT, CDR2 YYREEE (reference sequence). The CDR3 loop is CASSLGLATEAFF. CDR3 sequence (DNA): TGTGCCAGCAGCTTGGGGTTGGCCACTGAAGCTTTCTTT.

This chain joins TRBV28 and TRBJ1-5; maybe TRBD1 (5 bases). The germline V gene has CDR1 MDHEN and CDR2 SYDVKM. V dropped 2 bases and J dropped 2 bases, with 16 bases sitting between them. CDR3 length: 17 residues. The CDR3 nucleotides are TGTGCCAGCAGTTTAGACCGGTGGGGGGGAGGCAATCAGCCCCAGCATTTT. Translated: CASSLDRWGGGNQPQHF.

The chain uses TRBV5-1 and TRBJ2-1; 10 positions agree with TRBD1. After removal of 4 bases from V and 12 bases from J, the junction contained 13 bases not matched to a gene. CDR3 length equals 15 residues. Per the germline V gene, CDR1 is SGHRS and CDR2 is YFSETQ. The CDR3 coding sequence is TGCGCCAGCAGCCCAAATCCAGGGACAGGGGATTTGCAGTTCTTC. This translates into CASSPNPGTGDLQFF.

The table lists this clone with a count of one. V is TRBV2 and J is TRBJ1-2, with 7 positions matching TRBD1. With 4 bases clipped from V and 4 bases from J, the junction kept 6 bases outside the gene matches. The germline CDR1 and CDR2 sequences are SNHLY and FYNNEI. The CDR3 has 14 residues. In nucleotides, the CDR3 is TGTGCCAGCAGTGGGCTACAGGGGATCTATGGCTACACCTTC. This encodes CASSGLQGIYGYTF.

This chain uses TRBV25-1 with TRBJ2-7; D perhaps matches TRBD2 (6 bases). Trimming pared 6 bases from V and 2 bases from J, leaving 14 bases between. The CDR3 consists of 14 residues. Germline-derived CDR1 and CDR2 are MGHDK and SYGVNS. CDR3 DNA sequence: TGTGCCAGCAGGTCCCGACTAGAGCCCTACGAGCAGTACTTC. Translating gives CASRSRLEPYEQYF.

The rearrangement uses TRBV5-3 and TRBJ1-2; TRBD1 is a possible D gene (5 bases). TRBV5-3 is an ORF for which the function is uncertain. V was trimmed by 4 bases and J by 5 bases, leaving 21 bases between them. This CDR3 is built from 16 residues. The CDR3 loop reads CARSPKRGGTGYGYTF. For the CDR3, the DNA is TGTGCCAGAAGCCCCAAACGGGGGGGGACTGGGTATGGCTACACCTTC.

The chain uses TRBV4-1 and TRBJ2-7; 10 bases align to TRBD1. V was clipped by 2 bases and J by 3 bases; unmatched bases: 7. CDR1 is MGHRA and CDR2 is YSYEKL in the germline V gene. The CDR3 loop spans 16 amino acids. CDR3 in amino acids: CASSQMGQGSGYEQYF. The DNA for the CDR3 is TGCGCCAGCAGCCAAATGGGACAGGGGTCGGGCTACGAGCAGTACTTC.

The rearrangement joins TRBV5-8 to TRBJ1-1, with D unclear. This CDR3 is built from 13 residues. Germline V gives CDR1 SGHTS, CDR2 YDEGEE. The germline V and J ends were trimmed by 0 bases and 0 bases, with 3 bases remaining between them. The CDR3 here is CASSLGVNTEAFF. The DNA for the CDR3 is TGTGCCAGCAGCTTGGGAGTGAACACTGAAGCTTTCTTT.

This chain links TRBV5-4 with TRBJ2-5; possibly TRBD1 for D (5 bases). The CDR3 length is 14 residues. V shed 4 bases and J shed 4 bases, with 14 bases lying between them. Germline V gene data show CDR1 as SGHNT and CDR2 as YYREEE (reference sequence). The CDR3 region is CASSPPGRGETQYF. The CDR3 nucleotides are TGTGCCAGCAGCCCCCCGGGTAGGGGAGAGACCCAGTACTTC. The full variable domain, in which reference TRBV5-4 and TRBJ2-5 provide the parts outside the CDR3, is ETGVTQSPTHLIKTRGQQVTLRCSSQSGHNTVSWYQQALGQGPQFIFQYYREEENGRGNFPPRFSGLQFPNYSSELNVNALELDDSALYLCASSPPGRGETQYFGPGTRLLVL.

The chain joins TRBV5-1 to TRBJ2-7; 8 nucleotides agree with TRBD2. Germline trimming cut 4 bases from V and 2 bases from J; bases unmatched to any gene: 8. This CDR3 spans 15 amino acids. Per germline, CDR1 SGHRS and CDR2 YFSETQ. The CDR3 protein is CASSTGAGVTYEQYF. Here the CDR3 DNA reads TGCGCCAGCAGCACTGGAGCGGGAGTGACCTACGAGCAGTACTTC.

The chain couples TRBV5-1 to TRBJ2-7; 7 nucleotides agree with TRBD1. Trimming at V came to 4 bases and at J to 4 bases, leaving 11 bases not matched to a gene. The CDR3 contains 15 residues. In germline, CDR1 is SGHRS, CDR2 YFSETQ. CDR3 in amino acids: CASSPDRDRFYEQYF. CDR3 DNA: TGCGCCAGCAGCCCCGACCGGGACAGATTTTACGAGCAGTACTTC.

This clone turned up a few times. V is TRBV28 and J is TRBJ2-1; maybe TRBD2 (7 bases). CDR1 is MDHEN and CDR2 is SYDVKM in the germline V gene. The CDR3 is 16 residues long. V lost 11 bases, J lost 4 bases, and 24 bases lay in between. CDR3 loop: CAGGAGKASGYNEQFF. In nucleotides, the CDR3 is TGTGCCGGGGGGGCAGGTAAGGCTAGCGGATACAATGAGCAGTTCTTC.

V usage is TRBV28 and J usage is TRBJ2-7; D is unresolved. Germline V gene data show CDR1 as MDHEN and CDR2 as SYDVKM. V was clipped by 1 base and J by 5 bases, with 12 bases between them. This CDR3 comprises 14 residues. CDR3 nucleotides: TGTGCCAGCAGTTTATTGGGCAGTACCCACGAGCAGTACTTC. Its translation: CASSLLGSTHEQYF.

With regard to this clone: The same CDR3 can be traced to other DNA sequences in this sample. This chain links TRBV5-1 with TRBJ2-7; 11 bases line up with TRBD1. The ends lost 4 bases at V and 2 bases at J; junction bases unmatched: 2. There are 14 residues in the CDR3. Looked up from germline, CDR1 is SGHRS and CDR2 is YFSETQ. Written as DNA, the CDR3 is TGCGCCAGCAGCCTGGACAGGGGGCCCTACGAGCAGTACTTC. This gives the protein CASSLDRGPYEQYF.

The chain has TRBV4-2 and TRBJ1-2; the match to TRBD1 covers 10 bases. Germline CDR1 LGHNA, CDR2 YNFKEQ. This CDR3 is 14 amino acids long. J gave up 8 bases and V 1 base, and 4 bases lay outside the gene matches. The CDR3 protein is CASSQAGTGDGYTF. The CDR3 nucleotides read TGTGCCAGCAGCCAAGCCGGGACAGGGGACGGCTACACCTTC.

The chain uses TRBV27 and TRBJ2-7; D possibly corresponds to TRBD1 (6 bases). Germline values: CDR1 MNHEY, CDR2 SMNVEV (reference sequence). The ends were cut back, 8 bases at V and 5 bases at J, with 16 bases in the middle. The CDR3 runs 13 residues. This CDR3 is CASRQQGGHEQYF. In DNA, the CDR3 is TGTGCCAGCCGACAACAGGGTGGCCACGAGCAGTACTTC.

This rearrangement joins TRBV29-1 to TRBJ2-7; 8 bases line up with TRBD2. CDR3 length equals 14 residues. J was trimmed by 3 bases and V by 3 bases; bases with no gene match: 7. Germline CDR1 reads SQVTM; CDR2 reads ANQGSEA. CDR3 DNA sequence: TGCAGCGTTGAGGAGCGGGAGTTAATCTACGAGCAGTACTTC. This encodes CSVEERELIYEQYF.